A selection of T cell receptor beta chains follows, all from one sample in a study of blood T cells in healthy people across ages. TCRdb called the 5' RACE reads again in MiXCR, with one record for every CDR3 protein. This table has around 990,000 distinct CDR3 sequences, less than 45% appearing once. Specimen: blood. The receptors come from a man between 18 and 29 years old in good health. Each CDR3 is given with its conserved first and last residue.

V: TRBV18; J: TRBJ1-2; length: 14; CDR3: CASSPPRGSGGYTF
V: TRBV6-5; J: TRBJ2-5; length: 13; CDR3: CASSYQGEETQYF
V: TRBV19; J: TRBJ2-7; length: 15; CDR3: CASSLEFGSSYEQYF
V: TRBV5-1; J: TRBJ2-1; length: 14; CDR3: CASSPRLAGNEQFF
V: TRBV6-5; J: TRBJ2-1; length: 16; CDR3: CASSSGLAGRYNEQFF
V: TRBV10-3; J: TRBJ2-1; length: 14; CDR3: CATYAGGNNGEQFF
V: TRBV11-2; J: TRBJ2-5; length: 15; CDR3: CASSPGRVGQETQYF
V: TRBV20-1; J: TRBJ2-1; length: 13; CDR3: CSARKESSYEQFF
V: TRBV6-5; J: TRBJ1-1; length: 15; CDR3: CASSFDDRPNTEAFF
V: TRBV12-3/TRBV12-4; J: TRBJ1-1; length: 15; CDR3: CASSRSGGLNTEAFF
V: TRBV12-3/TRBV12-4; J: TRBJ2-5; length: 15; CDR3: CASSARGTGGETQYF
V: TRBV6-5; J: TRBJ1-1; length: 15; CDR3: CASRISGGYNTEAFF
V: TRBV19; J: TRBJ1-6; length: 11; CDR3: CASGIPEALHF
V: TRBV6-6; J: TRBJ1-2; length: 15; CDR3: CASSYSDRRNYGYTF
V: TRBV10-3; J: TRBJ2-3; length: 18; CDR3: CAISEFRGRDLTGDTQYF
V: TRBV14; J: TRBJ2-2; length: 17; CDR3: CASSQDLASLNTGELFF
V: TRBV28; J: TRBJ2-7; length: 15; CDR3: CASSPQDSLWYRQYF
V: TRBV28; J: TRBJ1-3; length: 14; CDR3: CASTSPETGNTIYF
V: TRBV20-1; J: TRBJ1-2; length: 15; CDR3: CSAREAGTGVDGYTF
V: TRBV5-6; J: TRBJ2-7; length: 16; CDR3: CASSLWSGQGYYEQYF
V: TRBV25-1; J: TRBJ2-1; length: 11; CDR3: CASSLYNGQFF
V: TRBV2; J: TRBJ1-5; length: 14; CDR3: CASSALGGNQPQHF
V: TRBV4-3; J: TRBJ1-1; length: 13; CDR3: CASSHSLGTEAFF
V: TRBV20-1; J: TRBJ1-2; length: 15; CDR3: CSASQLAGTAYGYTF
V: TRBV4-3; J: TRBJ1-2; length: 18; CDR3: CASSQLPGQRSANYGYTF
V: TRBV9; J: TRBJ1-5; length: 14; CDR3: CASSDSRGNQPQHF
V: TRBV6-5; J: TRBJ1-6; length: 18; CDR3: CASSYSGTGGAYNSPLHF
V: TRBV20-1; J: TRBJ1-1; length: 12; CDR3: CSARDTESEAFF
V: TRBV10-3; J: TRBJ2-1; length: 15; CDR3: CAISEAAGSYNEQFF
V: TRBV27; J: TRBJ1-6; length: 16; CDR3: CASSSDRVFYNSPLHF
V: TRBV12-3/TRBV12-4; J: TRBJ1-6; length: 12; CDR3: CASSLENSPLHF
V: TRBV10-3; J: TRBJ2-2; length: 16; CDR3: CAISGPPSGGTGELFF
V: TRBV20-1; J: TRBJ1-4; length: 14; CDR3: CSGVAGGVREKLFF
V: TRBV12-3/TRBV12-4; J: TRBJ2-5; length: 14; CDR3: CASSLWAEQETQYF
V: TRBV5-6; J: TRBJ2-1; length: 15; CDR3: CASSSGTAIYNEQFF
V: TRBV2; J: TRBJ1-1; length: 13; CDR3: CAITEHLNTEAFF
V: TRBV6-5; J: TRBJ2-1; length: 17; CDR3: CASSSTLTSGVYNEQFF
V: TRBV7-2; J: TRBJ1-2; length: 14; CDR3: CASSLGARNYGYTF
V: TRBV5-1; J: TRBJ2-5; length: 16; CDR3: CASSLAVAGAQETQYF
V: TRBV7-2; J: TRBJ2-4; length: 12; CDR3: CASSLAKNIQYF
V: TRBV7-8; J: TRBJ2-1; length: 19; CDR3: CASSSTRAEGDLGMDEQFF
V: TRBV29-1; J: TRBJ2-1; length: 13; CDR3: CSVATASYNEQFF
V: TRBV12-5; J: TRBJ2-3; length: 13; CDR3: CASGDRVADTQYF
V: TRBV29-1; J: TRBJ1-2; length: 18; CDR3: CSVRPHEDRVQANYGYTF
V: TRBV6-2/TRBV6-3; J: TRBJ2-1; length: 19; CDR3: CASSYFSFSGGHSYNEQFF
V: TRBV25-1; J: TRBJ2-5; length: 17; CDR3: CASSVYRGLAGEETQYF
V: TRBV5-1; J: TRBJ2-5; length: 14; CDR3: CASNLGTDQETQYF
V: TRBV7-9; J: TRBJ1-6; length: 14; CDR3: CASSRQGWNSPLHF